Here is one T cell receptor beta chain with its context. Its specificity is not known. The sample originates from a study of cytomegalovirus exposure and HLA in healthy donors. About the research overall: In a later analysis, the roughly 130 validation repertoires were reported to have used the same platform as the roughly 600 first-cohort repertoires. General study points: Among TCR beta chains, those listed as cytomegalovirus-associated numbered 164. Subsequent analysis revealed that first-cohort TCR clusters tended to co-occur in the 120 or so validation repertoires.

Separate from the approximately 730-subject first cohort, the roughly 120-subject validation cohort was the one that the donors belonged to. The germline V gene encodes CDR1 MDHEN and CDR2 SYDVKM. V gave up 8 bases and J gave up 5 bases; unmatched junction bases: 13. CDR3 length: 15 residues. The method was immunoSEQ multiplex PCR; TCRdb's version includes in-frame clones alone and lacks a portion of them. Of over 45,000 clones listed, over 90% are singletons. The chain employs TRBV28 and TRBJ2-7; 9 nucleotides match TRBD2. Specimen: PBMCs. This TCR was sampled from a woman younger than 30 in good health and CMV-seronegative. The CDR3 here is CASQGWAGGLDEQYF. CDR3 coding DNA: TGTGCCAGCCAAGGCTGGGCGGGGGGGCTTGACGAGCAGTACTTC.